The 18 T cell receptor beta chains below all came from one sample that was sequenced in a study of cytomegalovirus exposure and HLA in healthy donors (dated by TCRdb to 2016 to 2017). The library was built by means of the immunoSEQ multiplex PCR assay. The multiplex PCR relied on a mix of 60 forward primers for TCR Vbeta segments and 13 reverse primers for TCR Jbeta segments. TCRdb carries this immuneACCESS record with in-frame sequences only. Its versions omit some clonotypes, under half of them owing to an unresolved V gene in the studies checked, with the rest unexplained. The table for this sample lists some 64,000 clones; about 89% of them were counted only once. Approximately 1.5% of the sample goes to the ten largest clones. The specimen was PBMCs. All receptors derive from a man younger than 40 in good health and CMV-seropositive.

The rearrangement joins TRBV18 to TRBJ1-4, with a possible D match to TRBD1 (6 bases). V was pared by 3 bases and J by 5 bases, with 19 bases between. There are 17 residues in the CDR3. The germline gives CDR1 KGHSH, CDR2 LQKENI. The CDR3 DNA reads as TGTGCCAGCTCACCTCGAGGCGCCGGGACAAGAAATGAAAAACTGTTTTTT. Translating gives CASSPRGAGTRNEKLFF.

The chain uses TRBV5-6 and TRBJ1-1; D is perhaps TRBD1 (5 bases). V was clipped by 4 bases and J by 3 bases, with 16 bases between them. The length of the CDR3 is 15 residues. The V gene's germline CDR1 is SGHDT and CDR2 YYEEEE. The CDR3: CASSKRGSVDTEAFF. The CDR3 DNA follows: TGTGCCAGCAGCAAGCGGGGGTCAGTGGACACTGAAGCTTTCTTT.

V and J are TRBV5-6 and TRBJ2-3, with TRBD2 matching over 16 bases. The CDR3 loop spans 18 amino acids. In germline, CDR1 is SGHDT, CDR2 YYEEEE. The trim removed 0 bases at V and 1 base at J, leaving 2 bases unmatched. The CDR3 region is CASSLEGTSGGGTDTQYF. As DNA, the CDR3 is TGTGCCAGCAGCTTGGAAGGGACTAGCGGGGGGGGCACAGATACGCAGTATTTT. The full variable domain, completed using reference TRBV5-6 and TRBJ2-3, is DAGVTQSPTHLIKTRGQQVTLRCSPKSGHDTVSWYQQALGQGPQFIFQYYEEEERQRGNFPDRFSGHQFPNYSSELNVNALLLGDSALYLCASSLEGTSGGGTDTQYFGPGTRLTVL.

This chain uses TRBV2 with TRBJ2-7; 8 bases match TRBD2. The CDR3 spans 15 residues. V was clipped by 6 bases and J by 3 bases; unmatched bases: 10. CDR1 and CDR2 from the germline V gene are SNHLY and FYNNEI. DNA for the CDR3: TGTGCCAGCAGGCTACTAGCGGCGAGGGACTACGAGCAGTACTTC. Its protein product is CASRLLAARDYEQYF.

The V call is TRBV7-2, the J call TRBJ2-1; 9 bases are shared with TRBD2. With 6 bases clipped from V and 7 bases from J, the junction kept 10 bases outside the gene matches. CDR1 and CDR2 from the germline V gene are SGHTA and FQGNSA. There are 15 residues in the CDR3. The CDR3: CASRGGGLARNEQFF. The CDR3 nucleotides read TGTGCCAGCAGGGGGGGAGGACTAGCGAGGAATGAGCAGTTCTTC.

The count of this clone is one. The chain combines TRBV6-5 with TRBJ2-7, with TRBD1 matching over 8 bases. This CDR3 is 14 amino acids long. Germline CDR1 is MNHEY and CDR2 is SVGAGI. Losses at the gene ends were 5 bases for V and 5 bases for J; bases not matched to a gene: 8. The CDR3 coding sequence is TGTGCCAGCAGTCCCCAGGGGGCGCGGGACGAGCAGTACTTC. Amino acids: CASSPQGARDEQYF.

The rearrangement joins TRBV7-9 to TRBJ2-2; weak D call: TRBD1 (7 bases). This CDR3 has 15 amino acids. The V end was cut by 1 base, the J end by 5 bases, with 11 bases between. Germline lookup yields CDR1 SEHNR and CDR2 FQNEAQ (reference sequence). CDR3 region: CASSLDRGGTGELFF. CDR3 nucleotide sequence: TGTGCCAGCAGCTTAGACAGGGGAGGAACCGGGGAGCTGTTTTTT.

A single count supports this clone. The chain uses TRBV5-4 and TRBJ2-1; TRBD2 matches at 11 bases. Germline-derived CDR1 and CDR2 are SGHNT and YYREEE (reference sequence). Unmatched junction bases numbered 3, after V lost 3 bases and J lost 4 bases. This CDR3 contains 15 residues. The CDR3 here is CASSSGLAEYNEQFF. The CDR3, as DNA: TGTGCCAGCAGCTCGGGACTAGCGGAATACAATGAGCAGTTCTTC.

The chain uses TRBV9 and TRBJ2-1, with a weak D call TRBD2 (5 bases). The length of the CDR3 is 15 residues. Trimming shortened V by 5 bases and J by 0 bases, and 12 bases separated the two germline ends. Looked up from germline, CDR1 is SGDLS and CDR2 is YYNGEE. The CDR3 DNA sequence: TGTGCCAGCAGTGAGACTGGGAGCTCCTACAATGAGCAGTTCTTC. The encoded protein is CASSETGSSYNEQFF.

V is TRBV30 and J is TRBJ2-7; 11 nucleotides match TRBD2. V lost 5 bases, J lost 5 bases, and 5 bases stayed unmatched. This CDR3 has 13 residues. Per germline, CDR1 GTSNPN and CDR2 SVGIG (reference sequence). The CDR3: CAWGLAGGNEQYF. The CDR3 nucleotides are TGTGCCTGGGGGTTAGCGGGAGGGAACGAGCAGTACTTC. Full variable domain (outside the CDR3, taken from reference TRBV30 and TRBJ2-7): SQTIHQWPATLVQPVGSPLSLECTVEGTSNPNLYWYRQAAGRGLQLLFYSVGIGQISSEVPQNLSASRPQDRQFILSSKKLLLSDSGFYLCAWGLAGGNEQYFGPGTRLTVT.

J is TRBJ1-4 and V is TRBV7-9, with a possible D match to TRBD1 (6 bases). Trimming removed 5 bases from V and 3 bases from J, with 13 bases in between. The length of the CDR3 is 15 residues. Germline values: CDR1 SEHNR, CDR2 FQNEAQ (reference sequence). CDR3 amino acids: CASSIGQLSNEKLFF. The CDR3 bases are TGTGCCAGCAGCATCGGACAGCTCTCTAATGAAAAACTGTTTTTT.

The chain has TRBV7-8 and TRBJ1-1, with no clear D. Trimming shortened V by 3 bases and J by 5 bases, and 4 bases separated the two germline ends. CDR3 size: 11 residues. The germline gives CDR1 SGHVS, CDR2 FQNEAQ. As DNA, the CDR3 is TGTGCCAGCAGCTTTTTAACTGAAGCTTTCTTT. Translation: CASSFLTEAFF.

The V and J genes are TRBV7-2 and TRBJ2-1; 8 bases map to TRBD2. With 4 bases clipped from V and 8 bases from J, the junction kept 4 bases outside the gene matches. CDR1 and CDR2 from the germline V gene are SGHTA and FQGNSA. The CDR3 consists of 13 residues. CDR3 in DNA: TGTGCCAGCAGCTCCGGGACTAGAGATGAGCAGTTCTTC. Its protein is CASSSGTRDEQFF.

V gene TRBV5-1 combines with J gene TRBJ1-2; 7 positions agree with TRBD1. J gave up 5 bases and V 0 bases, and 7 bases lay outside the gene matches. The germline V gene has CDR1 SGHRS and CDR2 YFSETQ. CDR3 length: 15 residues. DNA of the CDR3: TGCGCCAGCAGCTTGGTAGGGACAGATACTTATGGCTACACCTTC. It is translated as CASSLVGTDTYGYTF.

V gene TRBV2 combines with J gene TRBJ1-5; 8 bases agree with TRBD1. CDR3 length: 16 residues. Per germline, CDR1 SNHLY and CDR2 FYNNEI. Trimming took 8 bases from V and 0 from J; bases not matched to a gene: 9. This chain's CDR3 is CASRRTGRTSNQPQHF. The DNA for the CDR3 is TGTGCCAGCCGAAGGACAGGGAGGACTAGCAATCAGCCCCAGCATTTT.

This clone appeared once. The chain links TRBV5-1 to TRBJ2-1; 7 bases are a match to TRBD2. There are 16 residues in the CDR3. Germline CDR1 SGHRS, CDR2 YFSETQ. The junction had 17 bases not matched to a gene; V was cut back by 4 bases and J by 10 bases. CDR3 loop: CASSPQVAGPSGEQFF. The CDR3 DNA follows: TGCGCCAGCAGCCCCCAGGTAGCGGGCCCCTCCGGAGAGCAGTTCTTC.

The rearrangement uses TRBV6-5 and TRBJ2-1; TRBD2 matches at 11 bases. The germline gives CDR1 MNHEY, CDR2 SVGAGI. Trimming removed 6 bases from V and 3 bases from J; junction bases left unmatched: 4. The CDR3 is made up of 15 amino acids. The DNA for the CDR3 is TGTGCCAGCAGCCCAACTAGCGGGGGCTACAATGAGCAGTTCTTC. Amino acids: CASSPTSGGYNEQFF.

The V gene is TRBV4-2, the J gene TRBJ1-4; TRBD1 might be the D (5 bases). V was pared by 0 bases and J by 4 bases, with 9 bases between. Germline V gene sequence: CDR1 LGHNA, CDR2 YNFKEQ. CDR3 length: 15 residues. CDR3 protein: CASSQEWGGNEKLFF. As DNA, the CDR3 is TGTGCCAGCAGCCAAGAATGGGGGGGTAATGAAAAACTGTTTTTT.